The 12 T cell receptor beta chains below were found in one sample sequenced in a study of blood T cell repertoires in COVID-19. The protocol was immunoSEQ multiplex PCR, while the TCRdb copy is restricted to in-frame clones and leaves out a portion. Here the sample spans about 180,000 clones, 88% being singletons. Material: PBMCs or T cells enriched from blood (not recorded which). The receptors derive from a woman in her late teens or twenties who had recovered from COVID-19.

V is TRBV19 and J is TRBJ1-1, with 7 bases aligning to TRBD1. This CDR3 region has 13 residues. Germline V gives CDR1 LNHDA, CDR2 SQIVND (reference sequence). With V trimmed by 5 bases and J by 4 bases, 4 bases remained unmatched. In nucleotides, the CDR3 is TGTGCCAGTAGTTCTCGGGACAGCACTGAAGCTTTCTTT. Translation: CASSSRDSTEAFF.

The chain couples TRBV6-5 to TRBJ1-2, with TRBD1 identical over 8 bases. V was pared by 4 bases and J by 6 bases, with 10 bases of the junction left unmatched. Germline lookup yields CDR1 MNHEY and CDR2 SVGAGI. The CDR3 sequence is 15 residues long. The CDR3 spells CASSWVRGRWDGYTF. CDR3 nucleotides: TGTGCCAGCAGTTGGGTCAGGGGGCGATGGGATGGCTACACCTTC.

This clone has only one observation. The rearrangement joins TRBV5-1 to TRBJ1-1; 10 bases line up with TRBD1. J was trimmed by 5 bases and V by 5 bases; bases with no gene match: 18. Germline CDR1 reads SGHRS; CDR2 reads YFSETQ. There are 18 residues in the CDR3. CDR3 DNA sequence: TGCGCCAGCAGGCCACTCCCGGGACAGGGGTCGGGGGGGACTGAAGCTTTCTTT. This sequence encodes CASRPLPGQGSGGTEAFF.

This chain uses TRBV9 with TRBJ2-5; perhaps TRBD2 as D (6 bases). CDR3 length: 15 amino acids. Between the trimmed V and J ends, which lost 4 bases and 5 bases, there was a span of 18 bases. Germline V gene data show CDR1 as SGDLS and CDR2 as YYNGEE. The CDR3 DNA sequence: TGTGCCAGCAGCCCAGCAGGTGGAGGGACGGAGACCCAGTACTTC. Protein: CASSPAGGGTETQYF.

A few counts support this clone. The rearrangement joins TRBV19 to TRBJ1-5; D is uncertain. Trimming stripped 3 bases from V and 7 bases from J, with 10 bases between. Germline lookup yields CDR1 LNHDA and CDR2 SQIVND (reference sequence). The CDR3 covers 13 residues. The DNA of the CDR3 is TGTGCCAGTAGTATGGTTTCGGGGCAGCCCCAGCATTTT. Translating gives CASSMVSGQPQHF.

V usage is TRBV15 and J usage is TRBJ1-1; D call uncertain. Germline V gene sequence: CDR1 LNHNV, CDR2 YYDKDF (reference sequence). The V gene lost 5 bases and the J gene lost 3 bases, with 10 bases spanning the gap. This CDR3 has 13 amino acids. The CDR3 loop is CATSQDWDTEAFF. In DNA form, the CDR3 reads TGTGCCACCAGCCAGGACTGGGACACTGAAGCTTTCTTT.

The genes are TRBV3-1 (or the pseudogene TRBV3-2) and TRBJ1-1; D possibly corresponds to TRBD1 (5 bases). V lost 0 bases to trimming and J lost 2 bases, with 13 bases between them. Germline V gives CDR1 LGHDT, CDR2 YNNKEL (reference sequence). The CDR3 spans 16 residues. DNA of the CDR3: TGTGCCAGCAGCCAAGAACGACAGTCCCTTAACACTGAAGCTTTCTTT. Translation gives CASSQERQSLNTEAFF.

The chain employs TRBV6-5 and TRBJ2-2, with 11 bases matching TRBD1. The germline V gene has CDR1 MNHEY and CDR2 SVGAGI. The CDR3 has 15 residues. V trimming: 8 bases; J trimming: 3 bases; junction bases outside the gene matches: 5. The CDR3 bases are TGTGCCAGCGGATGGACAGGGGGCGACACCGGGGAGCTGTTTTTT. This encodes CASGWTGGDTGELFF.

The CDR3 DNA is TGTGCCAGCAGGGGACTAGCGGACACCTACGAGCAGTACTTC. Translating gives CASRGLADTYEQYF. V is TRBV2 and J is TRBJ2-7; TRBD2 agrees at 11 bases. The V gene's germline CDR1 is SNHLY and CDR2 FYNNEI. The CDR3 covers 14 residues. Trimming took 6 bases from V and 2 from J; bases not matched to a gene: 3.

This chain connects TRBV30 to TRBJ1-5; 9 nucleotides line up with TRBD1. The CDR3 extends over 13 amino acids. Germline assignment: CDR1 GTSNPN and CDR2 SVGIG (reference sequence). V was pared by 7 bases and J by 4 bases, with 5 bases of the junction left unmatched. CDR3 coding DNA: TGTGCCTCGGGACAGGGAAAGAATCAGCCCCAGCATTTT. Encoded protein: CASGQGKNQPQHF.

The V and J genes are TRBV3-1 (or the pseudogene TRBV3-2) and TRBJ1-2; D is ambiguous. V lost 3 bases and J 1 base, leaving 12 bases between the germline ends. The length of the CDR3 is 15 residues. Germline V lookup: CDR1 LGHDT, CDR2 YNNKEL (reference sequence). For the CDR3, the DNA is TGTGCCAGCAGCCAGGCGGGGTCTAGTAACTATGGCTACACCTTC. It codes for CASSQAGSSNYGYTF.

The J gene is TRBJ2-2, the V gene TRBV9; 8 bases fit TRBD2. Unmatched junction bases numbered 1, after V lost 0 bases and J lost 0 bases. Germline values: CDR1 SGDLS, CDR2 YYNGEE. The CDR3 totals 16 residues. In DNA, the CDR3 is TGTGCCAGCAGCGTAGATAGCGGGGCGAACACCGGGGAGCTGTTTTTT. Its protein product is CASSVDSGANTGELFF.